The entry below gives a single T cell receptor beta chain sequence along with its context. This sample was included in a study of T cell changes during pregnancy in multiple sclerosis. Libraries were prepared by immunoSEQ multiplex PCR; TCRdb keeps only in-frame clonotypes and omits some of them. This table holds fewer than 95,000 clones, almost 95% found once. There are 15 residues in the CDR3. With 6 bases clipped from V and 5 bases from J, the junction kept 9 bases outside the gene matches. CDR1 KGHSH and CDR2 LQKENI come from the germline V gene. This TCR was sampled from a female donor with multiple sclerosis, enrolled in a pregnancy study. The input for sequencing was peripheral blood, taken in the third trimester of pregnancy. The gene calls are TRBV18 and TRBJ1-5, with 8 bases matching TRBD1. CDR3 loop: CASSLDRGLDQPQHF. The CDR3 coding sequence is TGTGCCAGCTCCCTAGACAGGGGACTGGATCAGCCCCAGCATTTT.